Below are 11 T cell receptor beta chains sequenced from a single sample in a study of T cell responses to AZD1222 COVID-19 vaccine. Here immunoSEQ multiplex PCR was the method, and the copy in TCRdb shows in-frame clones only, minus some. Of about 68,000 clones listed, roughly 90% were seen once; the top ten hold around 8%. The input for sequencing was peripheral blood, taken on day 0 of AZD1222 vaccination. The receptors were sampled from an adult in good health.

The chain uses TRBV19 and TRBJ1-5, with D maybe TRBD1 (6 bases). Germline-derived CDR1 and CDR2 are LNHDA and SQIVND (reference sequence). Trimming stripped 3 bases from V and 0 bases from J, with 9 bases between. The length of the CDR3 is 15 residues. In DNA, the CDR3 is TGTGCCAGTAGTATGGCAGGGGATAGCAATCAGCCCCAGCATTTT. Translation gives CASSMAGDSNQPQHF.

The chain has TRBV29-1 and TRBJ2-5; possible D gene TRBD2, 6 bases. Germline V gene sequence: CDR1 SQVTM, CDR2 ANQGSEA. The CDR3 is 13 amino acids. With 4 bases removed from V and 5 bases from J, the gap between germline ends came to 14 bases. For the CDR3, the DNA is TGCAGCGTTGTTACGGGGGAATGGGAGACCCAGTACTTC. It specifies CSVVTGEWETQYF.

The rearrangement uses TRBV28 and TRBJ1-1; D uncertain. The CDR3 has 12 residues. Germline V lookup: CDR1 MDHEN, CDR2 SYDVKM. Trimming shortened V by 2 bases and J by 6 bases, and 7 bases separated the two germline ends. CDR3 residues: CASSLLLSEAFF. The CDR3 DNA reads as TGTGCCAGCAGTTTACTATTATCTGAAGCTTTCTTT.

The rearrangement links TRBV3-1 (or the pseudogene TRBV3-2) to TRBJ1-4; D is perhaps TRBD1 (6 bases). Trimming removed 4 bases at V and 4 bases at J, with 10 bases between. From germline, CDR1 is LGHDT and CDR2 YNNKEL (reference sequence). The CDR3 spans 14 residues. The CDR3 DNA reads TGTGCCAGCAGCCCCAGGGGTGGTAATGAAAAACTGTTTTTT. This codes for CASSPRGGNEKLFF.

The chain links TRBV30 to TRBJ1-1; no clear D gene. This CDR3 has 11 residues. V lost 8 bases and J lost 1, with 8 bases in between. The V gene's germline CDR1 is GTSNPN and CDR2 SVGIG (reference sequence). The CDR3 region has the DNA TGTGCCGGGCCAGGGAACACTGAAGCTTTCTTT. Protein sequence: CAGPGNTEAFF.

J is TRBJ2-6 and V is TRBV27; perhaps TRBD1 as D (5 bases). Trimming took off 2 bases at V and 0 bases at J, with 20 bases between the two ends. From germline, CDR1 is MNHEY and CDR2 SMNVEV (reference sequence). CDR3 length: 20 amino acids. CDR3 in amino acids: CASSLKVRTTTSSGANVLTF. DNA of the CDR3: TGTGCCAGCAGTTTAAAGGTGCGGACAACCACAAGCTCTGGGGCCAACGTCCTGACTTTC.

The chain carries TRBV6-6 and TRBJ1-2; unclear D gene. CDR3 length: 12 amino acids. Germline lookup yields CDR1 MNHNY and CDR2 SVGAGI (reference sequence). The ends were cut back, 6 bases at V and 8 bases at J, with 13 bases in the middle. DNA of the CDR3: TGTGCCAGCAGCGACACAACTGGGGGCTACACCTTC. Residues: CASSDTTGGYTF.

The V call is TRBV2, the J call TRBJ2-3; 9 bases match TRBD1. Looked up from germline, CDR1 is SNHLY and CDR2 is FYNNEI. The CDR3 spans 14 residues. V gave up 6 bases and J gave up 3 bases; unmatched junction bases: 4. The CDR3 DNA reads TGTGCCAGCAGCGCCGGGACAGGGACAGATACGCAGTATTTT. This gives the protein CASSAGTGTDTQYF.

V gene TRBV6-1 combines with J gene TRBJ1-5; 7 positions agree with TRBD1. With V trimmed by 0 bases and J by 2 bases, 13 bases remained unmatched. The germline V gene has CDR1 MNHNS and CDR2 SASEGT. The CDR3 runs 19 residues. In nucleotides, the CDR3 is TGTGCCAGCAGTGAAGCGCTATTTAGGAGGGGGCTAGGCAATCAGCCCCAGCATTTT. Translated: CASSEALFRRGLGNQPQHF.

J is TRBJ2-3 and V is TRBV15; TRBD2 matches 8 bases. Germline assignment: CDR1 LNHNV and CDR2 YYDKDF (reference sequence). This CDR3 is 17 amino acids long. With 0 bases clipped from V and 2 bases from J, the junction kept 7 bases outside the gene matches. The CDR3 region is CATSRDEAGGVTDTQYF. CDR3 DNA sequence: TGTGCCACCAGCAGAGATGAGGCGGGAGGTGTCACAGATACGCAGTATTTT.

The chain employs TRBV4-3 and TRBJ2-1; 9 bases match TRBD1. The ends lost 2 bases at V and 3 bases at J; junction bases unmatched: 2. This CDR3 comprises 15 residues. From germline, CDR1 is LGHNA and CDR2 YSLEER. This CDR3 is CASSQRQGDYNEQFF. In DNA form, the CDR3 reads TGCGCCAGCAGCCAACGACAGGGGGACTACAATGAGCAGTTCTTC.